Listed here are 16 T cell receptor beta chains from one sample, sequenced in a study of blood T cell repertoires in COVID-19. Some clones are missing from TCRdb's copy, which holds only in-frame ones; the method was immunoSEQ multiplex PCR. The sample holds over 90,000 clones, approximately 88% seen once. The sequenced sample was peripheral blood. Receptor source: a woman between 65 and 79 years old with acute or convalescent COVID-19.

CDR3 DNA sequence: TGTGCCAGCAGCCAAGATTTGGGGCTGGCTTCGGGAGAGACCCAGTACTTC. This gives the protein CASSQDLGLASGETQYF. V usage is TRBV14 and J usage is TRBJ2-5, with D possibly TRBD1 on 5 matching bases. V gave up 0 bases and J gave up 4 bases, with 18 bases separating them. The CDR3 is 17 residues long. The germline V gene has CDR1 SGHDN and CDR2 FVKESK.

This clone was detected a few times. V usage is TRBV11-3 and J usage is TRBJ1-5; TRBD1 might be the D (6 bases). CDR3 length equals 19 residues. Germline loops: CDR1 SGHNT, CDR2 YENEEA. Trimming took 0 bases from V and 5 from J, leaving 23 bases between them. Here the CDR3 reads CASSLDRVRGDKNYQPQHF. As DNA, the CDR3 is TGTGCCAGCAGCTTAGATCGGGTCAGGGGCGATAAAAACTATCAGCCCCAGCATTTT.

V is TRBV6-5 and J is TRBJ2-7, with 7 bases lining up with TRBD1. The CDR3 length is 12 residues. V lost 6 bases, J lost 1 base, and 0 bases stayed unmatched. The germline V gene has CDR1 MNHEY and CDR2 SVGAGI. Written as DNA, the CDR3 is TGTGCCAGCAGGGACAGGTCCTACGAGCAGTACTTC. Translating gives CASRDRSYEQYF.

V usage is TRBV11-2 and J usage is TRBJ2-5; D might be TRBD2 (7 bases). V was trimmed by 7 bases and J by 4 bases, leaving 19 bases between them. The CDR3 totals 15 residues. CDR1 and CDR2 from the germline V gene are SGHAT and FQNNGV. Here the CDR3 DNA reads TGTGCCAGCAAGCCGGGGGGCCCTAGGCGAGAGACCCAGTACTTC. It is translated as CASKPGGPRRETQYF.

The chain recombines TRBV5-1 with TRBJ2-2; TRBD1 might be the D (6 bases). The CDR3 has 17 amino acids. V shed 4 bases and J shed 0 bases, with 16 bases lying between them. The V gene's germline CDR1 is SGHRS and CDR2 YFSETQ. The CDR3 sequence is CASSRMGQDANTGELFF. CDR3 sequence (DNA): TGCGCCAGCAGCCGGATGGGACAAGATGCGAACACCGGGGAGCTGTTTTTT.

This rearrangement joins TRBV5-1 to TRBJ2-7, with 10 positions matching TRBD1. The CDR3 contains 14 residues. The junction had 5 bases not matched to a gene; V was cut back by 4 bases and J by 4 bases. Germline V gene sequence: CDR1 SGHRS, CDR2 YFSETQ. This chain's CDR3 is CASSRGQGSYEQYF. DNA for the CDR3: TGCGCCAGCAGCCGGGGACAGGGGAGTTACGAGCAGTACTTC.

V is TRBV5-1 and J is TRBJ2-2; tentatively, D is TRBD1 (6 bases). Trimming removed 4 bases at V and 3 bases at J, with 13 bases between. CDR1 and CDR2 from the germline V gene are SGHRS and YFSETQ. The CDR3 has 15 residues. As DNA, the CDR3 is TGCGCCAGCAGCCCAGGGGACATCCACACCGGGGAGCTGTTTTTT. As protein: CASSPGDIHTGELFF.

CDR3 protein: CASSSRTGGGEKLFF. In DNA form, the CDR3 reads TGTGCCAGTAGTTCGCGGACAGGGGGTGGCGAAAAACTGTTTTTT. This chain uses TRBV19 with TRBJ1-4; 10 nucleotides match TRBD1. The CDR3 is 15 residues long. V was pared by 5 bases and J by 8 bases, with 8 bases of the junction left unmatched. The V gene's germline CDR1 is LNHDA and CDR2 SQIVND (reference sequence).

This clone was recorded only once. The V call is TRBV3-1 (or the pseudogene TRBV3-2), the J call TRBJ2-1, with 12 bases that match TRBD1. CDR1 and CDR2 (germline): LGHDT, YNNKEL (reference sequence). The CDR3 totals 18 residues. V lost 4 bases to trimming and J lost 3 bases; unmatched junction nucleotides: 10. The CDR3 DNA reads as TGTGCCAGCAGCCGAACAGCCGGGACAGGGGGCGGCTACAATGAGCAGTTCTTC. Translating it yields CASSRTAGTGGGYNEQFF.

The chain is built from TRBV6-5 and TRBJ1-2; 11 bases line up with TRBD1. Trimming removed 0 bases from V and 7 bases from J; junction bases left unmatched: 4. This CDR3 is 15 amino acids long. Germline V gives CDR1 MNHEY, CDR2 SVGAGI. CDR3 coding DNA: TGTGCCAGCAGTTACTCGGACAGGGGGCGTAGTGGCTACACCTTC. It yields the protein CASSYSDRGRSGYTF.

The rearrangement uses TRBV19 and TRBJ2-1, with TRBD1 matching over 10 bases. The CDR3 has 22 residues. J was trimmed by 0 bases and V by 6 bases; bases with no gene match: 23. Per germline, CDR1 LNHDA and CDR2 SQIVND (reference sequence). The CDR3 DNA is TGTGCCAGTAGGGAGGGGTTCTGGGGGACAGGGGTCCCTAGGAGCTCCTACAATGAGCAGTTCTTC. This gives the protein CASREGFWGTGVPRSSYNEQFF.

V gene TRBV9 combines with J gene TRBJ2-5; TRBD2 aligns across 10 bases. This CDR3 spans 17 amino acids. Germline CDR1 reads SGDLS; CDR2 reads YYNGEE. Unmatched junction bases numbered 6, after V lost 0 bases and J lost 1 base. Here the CDR3 reads CASSVGASSGGQETQYF. In DNA form, the CDR3 reads TGTGCCAGCAGCGTAGGTGCGTCTAGCGGGGGCCAAGAGACCCAGTACTTC.

J is TRBJ2-1 and V is TRBV5-1, with 8 bases that match TRBD2. This CDR3 region has 15 residues. V was clipped by 5 bases and J by 5 bases; unmatched bases: 9. Germline V gene lookup returns CDR1 SGHRS and CDR2 YFSETQ. The CDR3 DNA sequence: TGCGCCAGCAGGGAACCGGGACTAGACGACAATGAGCAGTTCTTC. This encodes CASREPGLDDNEQFF.

This clone was seen more than once but under ten times. This chain links TRBV6-2 or TRBV6-3 with TRBJ1-5; a weak D match, TRBD1 (5 bases). CDR3 size: 14 residues. V gave up 2 bases and J gave up 4 bases, with 9 bases separating them. Germline loops: CDR1 MNHEY, CDR2 SVGEGT. Here the CDR3 DNA reads TGTGCCAGCAGTTACCCAGGGCGGAATCAGCCCCAGCATTTT. Translated: CASSYPGRNQPQHF.

This clone was seen a single time. The rearrangement links TRBV3-1 (or the pseudogene TRBV3-2) to TRBJ2-7; D may be TRBD2 (6 bases). V was cut by 4 bases and J by 0 bases, with 19 bases left in between. The germline gives CDR1 LGHDT, CDR2 YNNKEL (reference sequence). The CDR3 spans 17 residues. The CDR3 bases are TGTGCCAGCAGCCCTCTAGCTTGGGCGGGGAGCTCCTACGAGCAGTACTTC. Translating gives CASSPLAWAGSSYEQYF.

The rearrangement joins TRBV5-1 to TRBJ2-3; TRBD2 matches at 7 bases. Germline loops: CDR1 SGHRS, CDR2 YFSETQ. The trim removed 4 bases at V and 2 bases at J, leaving 7 bases unmatched. This CDR3 contains 15 residues. CDR3 region: CASSPSGGFTDTQYF. The CDR3 DNA reads TGCGCCAGCAGCCCCTCGGGGGGATTCACAGATACGCAGTATTTT.